This T cell receptor beta chain was profiled in a study of cytomegalovirus exposure and HLA in healthy donors. Study results and limitations: Later work associated approximately 17,000 TCR beta sequences with HLA alleles at 0.05 false discovery rate.

The PCR used 60 Vbeta and 13 Jbeta primers. Clones were read by immunoSEQ multiplex PCR, and TCRdb kept only the in-frame ones, dropping some. The sample records 150,000 to 200,000 clones, 71% being singletons. This CDR3 comprises 14 residues. The germline V gene encodes CDR1 SGHKS and CDR2 YYEKEE (reference sequence). The ends lost 4 bases at V and 3 bases at J; junction bases unmatched: 5. Note on this clone: What it binds is not known.

This chain links TRBV5-5 with TRBJ2-7, with 9 bases identical to TRBD1. This receptor was taken from a girl aged 10 to 17 in good health and CMV-seronegative. Sequences were obtained from PBMCs. The chain's CDR3 is CASSPGQGFYEQYF. For the CDR3, the DNA is TGTGCCAGCAGCCCGGGACAGGGTTTCTACGAGCAGTACTTC.